These 10 T cell receptor beta chains came from one sample sequenced in a study of prognosis after radiotherapy for stage I lung cancer. Genomic DNA was the source, and TCR beta CDR3 was amplified from it by two-round multiplex PCR. Primers (each specific to one TRBV or TRBJ gene) were used in first-round PCR. TCRdb reprocessed the multiplex PCR reads with MiXCR, giving one entry per CDR3 protein. The profile shows over 30,000 distinct CDR3 sequences, approximately 24% of them singletons. Sequenced here: PBMCs, sampled before or after stereotactic body radiation therapy (not recorded which). The origin of the receptors is a donor over 45 with non-small cell lung cancer.

The rearrangement links TRBV5-1 to TRBJ1-1; D perhaps matches TRBD1 (5 bases). From germline, CDR1 is SGHRS and CDR2 YFSETQ. The CDR3 consists of 13 residues. Trimming pared 6 bases from V and 7 bases from J, leaving 16 bases between. This CDR3 is CASTGTVKNEAFF. The CDR3 DNA follows: TGCGCCAGCACCGGGACGGTGAAAAATGAAGCTTTCTTT. The whole variable domain, remainder taken from reference TRBV5-1 and TRBJ1-1, is KAGVTQTPRYLIKTRGQQVTLSCSPISGHRSVSWYQQTPGQGLQFLFEYFSETQRNKGNFPGRFSGRQFSNSRSEMNVSTLELGDSALYLCASTGTVKNEAFFGQGTRLTVV.

V is TRBV5-4 and J is TRBJ1-1; D not resolved. The V end was cut by 0 bases, the J end by 1 base, with 7 bases between. Germline assignment: CDR1 SGHNT and CDR2 YYREEE (reference sequence). The CDR3 runs to 14 residues. In DNA, the CDR3 is TGTGCCAGCAGCTTGGAAGCAGGGAACACTGAAGCTTTCTTT. Translation: CASSLEAGNTEAFF.

The CDR3: CASSLGTSTDTQYF. In DNA form, the CDR3 reads TGTGCCAGCAGCTTAGGGACTAGCACAGATACGCAGTATTTT. The V and J genes are TRBV7-3 and TRBJ2-3; possibly TRBD2 for D (6 bases). V was cut by 2 bases and J by 0 bases, with 6 bases left in between. CDR1 and CDR2 (germline): SGHTA, FQGTGA. This CDR3 spans 14 amino acids.

This clonotype was detected ten times or more. This rearrangement joins TRBV6-1 to TRBJ1-1; D gene ambiguous. The CDR3 extends over 14 amino acids. Trimming removed 7 bases from V and 8 bases from J, with 20 bases in between. In germline, CDR1 is MNHNS, CDR2 SASEGT. The CDR3 reads CASTHSPRAREAFF. In DNA form, the CDR3 reads TGTGCCAGCACCCATTCCCCCCGTGCTAGAGAAGCTTTCTTT.

This clonotype was observed at least ten times. This rearrangement joins TRBV6-5 to TRBJ1-5, with 8 nucleotides matching TRBD1. The J segment lost 5 bases and the V segment lost 3 bases, leaving 6 bases of the junction unmatched. The CDR3 spans 15 residues. Germline CDR1 reads MNHEY; CDR2 reads SVGAGI. The CDR3 is CASSYPHRGDQPQHF. CDR3 sequence (DNA): TGTGCCAGCAGTTATCCTCACAGGGGGGATCAGCCCCAGCATTTT.

This clonotype showed up many times. V is TRBV7-3 and J is TRBJ2-3; TRBD2 matches at 9 bases. The V and J ends lost 0 bases and 10 bases, in that order; junction bases with no gene match: 8. The germline gives CDR1 SGHTA, CDR2 FQGTGA. The CDR3 totals 15 residues. Here the CDR3 reads CASSLTDRGLAPQYF. CDR3 nucleotides: TGTGCCAGCAGCTTAACGGATCGGGGACTAGCACCGCAGTATTTT.

V is TRBV27 and J is TRBJ2-2, with no clear D. Germline assignment: CDR1 MNHEY and CDR2 SMNVEV (reference sequence). The CDR3 covers 15 residues. The ends were cut back, 3 bases at V and 6 bases at J, with 14 bases in the middle. CDR3 residues: CASSFGCLGSGELFF. The CDR3 DNA reads as TGTGCCAGCAGTTTTGGGTGCCTGGGGTCCGGGGAGCTGTTTTTT.

This clonotype has ten or more counts. The gene calls are TRBV6-5 and TRBJ2-7; TRBD1 might be the D (5 bases). CDR3 size: 13 residues. Trimming shortened V by 2 bases and J by 5 bases, and 10 bases separated the two germline ends. The germline V gene encodes CDR1 MNHEY and CDR2 SVGAGI. As DNA, the CDR3 is TGTGCCAGCAGTTACAGTGGGGCAGACGAGCAGTACTTC. It specifies CASSYSGADEQYF.

This clonotype appeared many times. A read error may account for a junction end that differs from germline. The chain employs TRBV5-1 and TRBJ2-1, with 14 bases lining up with TRBD2. The CDR3 runs to 16 residues. In germline, CDR1 is SGHRS, CDR2 YFSETQ. The CDR3, as DNA: TGTGCCAGCAGCCTATCGACTAGCGGGAGGGTTGGAGAGCAGTTCTTC. This translates into CASSLSTSGRVGEQFF.

The chain uses TRBV5-1 and TRBJ2-1; D may be TRBD2 (6 bases). Trimming stripped 4 bases from V and 12 bases from J, with 20 bases between. This CDR3 has 14 amino acids. Germline V gene lookup returns CDR1 SGHRS and CDR2 YFSETQ. CDR3 amino acids: CASSPDSVWEVQFF. The CDR3 region has the DNA TGCGCCAGCAGCCCCGACAGTGTATGGGAGGTGCAGTTCTTC.